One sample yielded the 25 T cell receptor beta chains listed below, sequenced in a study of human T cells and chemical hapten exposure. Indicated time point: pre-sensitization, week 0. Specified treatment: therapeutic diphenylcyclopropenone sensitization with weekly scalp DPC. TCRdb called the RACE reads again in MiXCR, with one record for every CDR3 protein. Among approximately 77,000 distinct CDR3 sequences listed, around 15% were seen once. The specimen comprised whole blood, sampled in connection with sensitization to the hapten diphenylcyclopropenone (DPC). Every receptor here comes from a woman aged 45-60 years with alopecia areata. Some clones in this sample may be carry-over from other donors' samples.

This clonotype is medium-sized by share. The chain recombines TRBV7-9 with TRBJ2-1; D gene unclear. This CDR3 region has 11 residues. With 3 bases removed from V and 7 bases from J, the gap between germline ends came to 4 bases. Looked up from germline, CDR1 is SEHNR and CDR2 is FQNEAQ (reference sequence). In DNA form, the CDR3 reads TGTGCCAGCAGCTTGCTGAATGAGCAGTTCTTC. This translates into CASSLLNEQFF.

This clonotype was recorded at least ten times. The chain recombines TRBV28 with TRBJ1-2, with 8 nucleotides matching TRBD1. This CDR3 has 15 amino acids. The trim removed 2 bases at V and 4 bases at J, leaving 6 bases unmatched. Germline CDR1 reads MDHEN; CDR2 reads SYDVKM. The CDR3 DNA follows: TGTGCCAGCAGTTTACTCCGACAGGGGCGCTATGGCTACACCTTC. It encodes CASSLLRQGRYGYTF.

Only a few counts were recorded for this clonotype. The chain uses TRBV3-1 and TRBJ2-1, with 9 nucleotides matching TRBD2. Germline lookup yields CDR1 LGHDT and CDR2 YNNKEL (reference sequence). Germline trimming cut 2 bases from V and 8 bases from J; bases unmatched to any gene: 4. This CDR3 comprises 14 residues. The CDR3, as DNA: TGTGCCAGCAGCCAACGCGGGAGGGGGGATGAGCAGTTCTTC. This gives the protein CASSQRGRGDEQFF.

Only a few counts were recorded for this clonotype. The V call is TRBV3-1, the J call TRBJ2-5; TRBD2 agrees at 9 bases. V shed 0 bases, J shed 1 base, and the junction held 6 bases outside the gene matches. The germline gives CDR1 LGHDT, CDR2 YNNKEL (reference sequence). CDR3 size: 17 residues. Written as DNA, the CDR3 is TGTGCCAGCAGCCAAGATCGGCTAGCGGGATTCCAAGAGACCCAGTACTTC. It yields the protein CASSQDRLAGFQETQYF.

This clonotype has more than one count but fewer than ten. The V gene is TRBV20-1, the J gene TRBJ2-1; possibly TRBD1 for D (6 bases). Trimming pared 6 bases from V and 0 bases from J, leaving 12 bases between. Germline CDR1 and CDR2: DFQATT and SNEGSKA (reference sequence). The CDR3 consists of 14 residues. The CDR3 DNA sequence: TGCAGTGCCGAAGGGGGTAGCTCCTACAATGAGCAGTTCTTC. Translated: CSAEGGSSYNEQFF.

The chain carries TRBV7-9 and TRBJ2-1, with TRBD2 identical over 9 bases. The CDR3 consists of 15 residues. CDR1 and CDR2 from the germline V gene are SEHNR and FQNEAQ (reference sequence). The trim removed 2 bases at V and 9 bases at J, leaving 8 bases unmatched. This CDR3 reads CASSLRLSGSGEQFF. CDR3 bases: TGTGCCAGCAGCTTACGGCTTAGCGGGAGTGGTGAGCAGTTCTTC.

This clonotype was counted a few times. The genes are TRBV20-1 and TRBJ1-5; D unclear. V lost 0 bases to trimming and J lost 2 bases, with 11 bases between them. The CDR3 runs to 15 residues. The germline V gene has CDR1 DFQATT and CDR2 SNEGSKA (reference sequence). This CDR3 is CSARDPVGGNQPQHF. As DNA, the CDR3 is TGCAGTGCTAGAGATCCAGTTGGGGGCAATCAGCCCCAGCATTTT.

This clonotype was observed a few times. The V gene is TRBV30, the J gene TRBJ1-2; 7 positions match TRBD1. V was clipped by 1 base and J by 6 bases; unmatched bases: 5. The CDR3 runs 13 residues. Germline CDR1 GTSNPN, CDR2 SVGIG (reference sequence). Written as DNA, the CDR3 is TGTGCCTGGAGTGCAGGGGGAAGGAATGGCTACACCTTC. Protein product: CAWSAGGRNGYTF.

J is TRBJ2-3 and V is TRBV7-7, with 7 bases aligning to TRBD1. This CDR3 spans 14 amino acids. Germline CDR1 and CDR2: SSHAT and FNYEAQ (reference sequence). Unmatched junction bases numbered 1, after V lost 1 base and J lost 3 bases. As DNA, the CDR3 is TGTGCCAGCAGCTTAGGGACAGGAACAGATACGCAGTATTTT. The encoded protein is CASSLGTGTDTQYF. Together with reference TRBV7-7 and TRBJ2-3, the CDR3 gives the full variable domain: GAGVSQSPRYKVTKRGQDVTLRCDPISSHATLYWYQQALGQGPEFLTYFNYEAQPDKSGLPSDRFSAERPEGSISTLTIQRTEQRDSAMYRCASSLGTGTDTQYFGPGTRLTVL.

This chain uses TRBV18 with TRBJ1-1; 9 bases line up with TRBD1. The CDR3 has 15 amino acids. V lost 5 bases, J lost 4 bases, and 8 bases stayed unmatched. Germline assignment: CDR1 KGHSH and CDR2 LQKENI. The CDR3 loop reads CASSGETGGFTEAFF. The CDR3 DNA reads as TGTGCCAGCTCAGGGGAAACAGGGGGCTTCACTGAAGCTTTCTTT.

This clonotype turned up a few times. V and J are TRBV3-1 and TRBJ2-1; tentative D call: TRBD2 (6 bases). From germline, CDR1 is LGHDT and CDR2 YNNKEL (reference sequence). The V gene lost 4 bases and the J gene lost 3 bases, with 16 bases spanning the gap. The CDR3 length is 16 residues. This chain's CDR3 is CASSLLTSLDYNEQFF. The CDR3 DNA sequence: TGTGCCAGCAGCCTGCTTACTAGCCTTGACTACAATGAGCAGTTCTTC.

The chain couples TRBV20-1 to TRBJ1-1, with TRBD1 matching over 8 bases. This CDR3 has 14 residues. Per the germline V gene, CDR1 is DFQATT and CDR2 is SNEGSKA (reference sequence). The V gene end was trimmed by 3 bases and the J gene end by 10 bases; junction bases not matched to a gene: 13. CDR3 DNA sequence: TGCAGTGCTAGGGTACAGGGGGAGCTCGTCGGAGCTTTCTTT. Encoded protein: CSARVQGELVGAFF.

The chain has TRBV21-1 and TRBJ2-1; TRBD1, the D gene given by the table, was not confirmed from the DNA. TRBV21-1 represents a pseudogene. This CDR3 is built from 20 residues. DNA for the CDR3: TGTGCCAGCAGCAAAAGATGGACAGGGGGCGCAAACCCTTTTTACAATGAGCAGTTCTTC. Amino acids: CASSKRWTGGANPFYNEQFF.

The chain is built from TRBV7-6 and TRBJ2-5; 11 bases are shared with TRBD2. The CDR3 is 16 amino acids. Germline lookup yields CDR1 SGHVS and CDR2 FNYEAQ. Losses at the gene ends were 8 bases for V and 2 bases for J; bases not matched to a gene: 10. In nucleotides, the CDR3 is TGTGCCAGCTCTGCGGGACTAGCGGTTTCGCAAGAGACCCAGTACTTC. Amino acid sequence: CASSAGLAVSQETQYF.

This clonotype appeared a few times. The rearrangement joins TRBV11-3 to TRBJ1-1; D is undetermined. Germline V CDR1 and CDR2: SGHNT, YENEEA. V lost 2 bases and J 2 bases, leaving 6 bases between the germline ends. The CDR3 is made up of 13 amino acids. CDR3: CASSLLRNTEAFF. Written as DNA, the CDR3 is TGTGCCAGCAGCTTACTTCGCAACACTGAAGCTTTCTTT.

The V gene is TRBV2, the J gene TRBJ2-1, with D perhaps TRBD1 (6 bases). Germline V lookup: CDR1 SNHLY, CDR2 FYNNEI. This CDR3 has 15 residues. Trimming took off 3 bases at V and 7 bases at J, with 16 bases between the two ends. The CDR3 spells CASSDRPGQENEQFF. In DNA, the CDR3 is TGTGCCAGCAGTGATCGCCCGGGACAAGAGAATGAGCAGTTCTTC.

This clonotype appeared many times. CDR3 sequence: CASSSAQGVETQYF. Here the CDR3 DNA reads TGTGCCAGCAGCTCAGCCCAGGGGGTTGAGACCCAGTACTTC. This chain connects TRBV7-8 to TRBJ2-5, with TRBD1 matching 7 bases. This CDR3 contains 14 residues. The V gene end was trimmed by 4 bases and the J gene end by 5 bases; junction bases not matched to a gene: 7. Germline assignment: CDR1 SGHVS and CDR2 FQNEAQ.

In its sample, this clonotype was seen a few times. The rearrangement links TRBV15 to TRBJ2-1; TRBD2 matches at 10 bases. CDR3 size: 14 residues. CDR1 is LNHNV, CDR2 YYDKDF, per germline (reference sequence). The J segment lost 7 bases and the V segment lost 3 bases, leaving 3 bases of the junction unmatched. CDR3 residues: CATSSSGRKNEQFF. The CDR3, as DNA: TGTGCCACCAGCAGTAGCGGGAGGAAGAATGAGCAGTTCTTC.

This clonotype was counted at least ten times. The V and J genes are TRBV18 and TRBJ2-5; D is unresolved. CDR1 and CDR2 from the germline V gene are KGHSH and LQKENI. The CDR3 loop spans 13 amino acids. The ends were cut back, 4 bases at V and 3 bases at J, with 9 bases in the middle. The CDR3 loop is CASSRSPKETQYF. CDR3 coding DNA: TGTGCCAGCTCACGTTCTCCCAAAGAGACCCAGTACTTC.

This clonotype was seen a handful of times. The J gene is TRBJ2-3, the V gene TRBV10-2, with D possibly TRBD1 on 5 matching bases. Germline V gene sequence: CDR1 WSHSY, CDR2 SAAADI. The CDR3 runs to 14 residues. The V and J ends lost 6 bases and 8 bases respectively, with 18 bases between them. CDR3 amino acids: CASSDGLQGLTQYF. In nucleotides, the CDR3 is TGCGCCAGCAGCGACGGGCTCCAGGGTCTTACGCAGTATTTT.

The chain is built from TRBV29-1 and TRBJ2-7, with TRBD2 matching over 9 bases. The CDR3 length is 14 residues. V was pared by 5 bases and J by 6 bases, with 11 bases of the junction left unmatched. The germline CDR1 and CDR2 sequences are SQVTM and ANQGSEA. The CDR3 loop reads CSVSQAGGSSEQYF. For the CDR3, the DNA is TGCAGCGTTTCGCAAGCGGGAGGAAGTTCCGAGCAGTACTTC.

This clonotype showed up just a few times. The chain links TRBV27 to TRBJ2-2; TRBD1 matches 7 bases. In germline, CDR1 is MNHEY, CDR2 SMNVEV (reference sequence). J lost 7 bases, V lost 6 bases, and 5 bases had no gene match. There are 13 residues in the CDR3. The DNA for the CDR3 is TGTGCCAGCAGAACACAGGGGTACGGGGAGCTGTTTTTT. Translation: CASRTQGYGELFF.

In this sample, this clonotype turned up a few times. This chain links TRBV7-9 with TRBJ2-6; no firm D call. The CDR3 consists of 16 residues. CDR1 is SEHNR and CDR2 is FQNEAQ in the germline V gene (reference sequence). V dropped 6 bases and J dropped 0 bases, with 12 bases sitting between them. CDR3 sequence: CASRPLGDSGANVLTF. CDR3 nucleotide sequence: TGTGCCAGCAGGCCCCTGGGCGACTCTGGGGCCAACGTCCTGACTTTC.

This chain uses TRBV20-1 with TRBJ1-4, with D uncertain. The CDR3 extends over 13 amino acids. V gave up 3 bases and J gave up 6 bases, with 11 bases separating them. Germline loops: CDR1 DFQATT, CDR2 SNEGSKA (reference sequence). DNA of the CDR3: TGCAGTGCTAGTTCGCAGGCCGATGAAAAACTGTTTTTT. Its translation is CSASSQADEKLFF.

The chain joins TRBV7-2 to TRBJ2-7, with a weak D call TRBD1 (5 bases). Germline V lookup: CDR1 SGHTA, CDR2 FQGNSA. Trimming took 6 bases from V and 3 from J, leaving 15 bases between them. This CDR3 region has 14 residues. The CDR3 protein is CASSPGIPIYEQYF. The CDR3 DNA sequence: TGTGCCAGCAGTCCAGGGATCCCAATCTACGAGCAGTACTTC.